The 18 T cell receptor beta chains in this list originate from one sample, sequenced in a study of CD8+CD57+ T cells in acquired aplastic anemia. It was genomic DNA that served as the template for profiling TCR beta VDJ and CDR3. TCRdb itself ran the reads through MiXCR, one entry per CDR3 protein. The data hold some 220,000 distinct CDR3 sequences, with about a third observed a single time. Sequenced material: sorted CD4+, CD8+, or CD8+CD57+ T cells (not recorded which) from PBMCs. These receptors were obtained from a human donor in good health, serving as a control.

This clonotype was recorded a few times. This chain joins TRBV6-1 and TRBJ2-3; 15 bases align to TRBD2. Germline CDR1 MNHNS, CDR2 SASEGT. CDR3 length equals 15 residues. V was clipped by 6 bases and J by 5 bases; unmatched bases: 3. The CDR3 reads CASSRTSGREDTQYF. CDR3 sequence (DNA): TGTGCCAGCAGCCGGACTAGCGGGAGGGAAGATACGCAGTATTTT.

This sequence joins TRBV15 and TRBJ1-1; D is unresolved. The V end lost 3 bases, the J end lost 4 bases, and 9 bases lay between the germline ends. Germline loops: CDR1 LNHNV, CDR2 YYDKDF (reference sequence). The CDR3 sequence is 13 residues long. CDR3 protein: CATSSSMGTEAFF. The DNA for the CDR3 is TGTGCCACCAGCAGTTCCATGGGCACTGAAGCTTTCTTT.

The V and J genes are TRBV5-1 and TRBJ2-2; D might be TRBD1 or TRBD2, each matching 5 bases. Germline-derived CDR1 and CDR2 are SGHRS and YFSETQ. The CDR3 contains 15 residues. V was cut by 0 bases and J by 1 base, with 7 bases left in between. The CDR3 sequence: CASSLEGRNTGELFF. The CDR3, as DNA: TGCGCCAGCAGCTTGGAGGGACGGAACACCGGGGAGCTGTTTTTT.

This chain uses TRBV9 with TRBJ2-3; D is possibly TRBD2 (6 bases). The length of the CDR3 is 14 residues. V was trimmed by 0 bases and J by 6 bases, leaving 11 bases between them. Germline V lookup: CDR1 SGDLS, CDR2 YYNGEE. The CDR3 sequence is CASSVAMAGDTQYF. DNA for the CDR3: TGTGCCAGCAGCGTAGCTATGGCGGGGGATACGCAGTATTTT.

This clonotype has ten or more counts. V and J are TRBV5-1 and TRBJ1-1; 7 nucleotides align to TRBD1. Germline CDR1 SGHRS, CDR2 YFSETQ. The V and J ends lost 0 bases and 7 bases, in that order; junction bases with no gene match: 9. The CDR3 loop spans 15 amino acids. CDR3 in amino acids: CASSLGQGTAREAFF. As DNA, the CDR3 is TGCGCCAGCAGCTTGGGGCAAGGGACAGCACGTGAAGCTTTCTTT.

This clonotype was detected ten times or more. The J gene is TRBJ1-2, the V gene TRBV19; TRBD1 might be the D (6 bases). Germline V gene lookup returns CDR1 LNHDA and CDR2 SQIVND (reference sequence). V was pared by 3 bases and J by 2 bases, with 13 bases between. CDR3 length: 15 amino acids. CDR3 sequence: CASSIQGTSNYGYTF. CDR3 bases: TGTGCCAGTAGTATCCAGGGGACATCAAACTATGGCTACACCTTC.

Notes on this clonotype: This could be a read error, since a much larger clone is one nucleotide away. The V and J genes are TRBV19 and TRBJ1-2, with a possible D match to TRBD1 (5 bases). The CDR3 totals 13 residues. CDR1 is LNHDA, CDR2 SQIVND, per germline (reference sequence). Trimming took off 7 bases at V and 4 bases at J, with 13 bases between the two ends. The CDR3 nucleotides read TGTGCCAGTAATCGACAGACTACCTATGGCTACACCTTC. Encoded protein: CASNRQTTYGYTF. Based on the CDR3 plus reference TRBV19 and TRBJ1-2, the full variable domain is DGGITQSPKYLFRKEGQNVTLSCEQNLNHDAMYWYRQDPGQGLRLIYYSQIVNDFQKGDIAEGYSVSREKKESFPLTVTSAQKNPTAFYLCASNRQTTYGYTFGSGTRLTVV.

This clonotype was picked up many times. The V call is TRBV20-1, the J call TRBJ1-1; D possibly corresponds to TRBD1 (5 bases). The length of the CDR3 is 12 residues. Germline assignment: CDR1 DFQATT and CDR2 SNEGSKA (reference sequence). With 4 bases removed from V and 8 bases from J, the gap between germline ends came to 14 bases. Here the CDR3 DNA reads TGCAGTGCTATACACCCGGGGGTCGAAGCTTTCTTT. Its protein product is CSAIHPGVEAFF.

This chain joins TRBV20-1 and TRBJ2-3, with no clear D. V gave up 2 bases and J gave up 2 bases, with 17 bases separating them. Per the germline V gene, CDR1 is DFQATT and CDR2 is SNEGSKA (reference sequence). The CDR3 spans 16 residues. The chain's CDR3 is CSARRSPGGYTDTQYF. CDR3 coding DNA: TGCAGTGCTAGAAGGTCCCCAGGTGGATACACAGATACGCAGTATTTT.

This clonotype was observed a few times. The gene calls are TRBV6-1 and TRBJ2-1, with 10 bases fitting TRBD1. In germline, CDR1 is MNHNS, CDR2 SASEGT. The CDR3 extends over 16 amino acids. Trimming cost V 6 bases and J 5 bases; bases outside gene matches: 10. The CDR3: CASRTARTGGDNEQFF. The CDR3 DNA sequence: TGTGCCAGCAGGACGGCGAGGACAGGGGGAGACAATGAGCAGTTCTTC.

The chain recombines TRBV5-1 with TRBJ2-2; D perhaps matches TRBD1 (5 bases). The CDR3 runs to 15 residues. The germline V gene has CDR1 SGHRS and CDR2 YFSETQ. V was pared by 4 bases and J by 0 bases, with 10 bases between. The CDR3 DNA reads TGCGCCAGCAGCGACCAGGGTTCGAACACCGGGGAGCTGTTTTTT. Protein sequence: CASSDQGSNTGELFF.

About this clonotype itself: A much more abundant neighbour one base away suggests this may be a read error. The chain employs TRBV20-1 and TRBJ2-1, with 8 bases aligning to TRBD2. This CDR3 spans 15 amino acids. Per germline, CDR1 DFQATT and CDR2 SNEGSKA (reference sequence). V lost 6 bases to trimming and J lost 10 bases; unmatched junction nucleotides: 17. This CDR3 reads CSATPYTGTSYEQFF. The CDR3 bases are TGCAGTGCCACCCCATATACCGGGACTAGTTACGAGCAGTTCTTC.

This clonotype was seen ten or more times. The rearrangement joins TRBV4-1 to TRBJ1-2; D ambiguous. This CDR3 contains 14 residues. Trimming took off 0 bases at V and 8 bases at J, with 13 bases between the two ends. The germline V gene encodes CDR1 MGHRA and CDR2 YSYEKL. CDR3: CASSQDSKPKGYTF. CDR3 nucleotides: TGCGCCAGCAGCCAAGACAGTAAGCCGAAAGGCTACACCTTC.

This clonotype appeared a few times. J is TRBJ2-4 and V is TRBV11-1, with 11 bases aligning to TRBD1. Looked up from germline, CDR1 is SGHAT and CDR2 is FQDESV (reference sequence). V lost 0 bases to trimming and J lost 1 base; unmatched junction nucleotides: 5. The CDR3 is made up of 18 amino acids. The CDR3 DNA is TGTGCCAGCAGCTTAGCCTTTCGGGACAGGGGGGCCAAAAACATTCAGTACTTC. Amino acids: CASSLAFRDRGAKNIQYF.

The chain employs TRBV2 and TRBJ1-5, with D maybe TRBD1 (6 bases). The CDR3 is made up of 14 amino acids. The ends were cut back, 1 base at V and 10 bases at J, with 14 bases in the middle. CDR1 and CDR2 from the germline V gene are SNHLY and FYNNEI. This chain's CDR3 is CASSEGGGASPQHF. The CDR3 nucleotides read TGTGCCAGCAGTGAAGGAGGGGGGGCGAGTCCCCAGCATTTT.

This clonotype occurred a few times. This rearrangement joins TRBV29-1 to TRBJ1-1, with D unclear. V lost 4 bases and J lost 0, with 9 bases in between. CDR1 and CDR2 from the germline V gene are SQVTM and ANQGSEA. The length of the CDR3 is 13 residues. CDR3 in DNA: TGCAGCGTTGGGAAGGGAGTGAACACTGAAGCTTTCTTT. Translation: CSVGKGVNTEAFF.

The CDR3 here is CSVDEGQGNMDGYTF. The CDR3 bases are TGCAGCGTTGATGAGGGGCAGGGGAACATGGATGGCTACACCTTC. The rearrangement uses TRBV29-1 and TRBJ1-2; D possibly corresponds to TRBD1 (6 bases). Between the trimmed V and J ends, which lost 3 bases and 6 bases, there was a span of 20 bases. Germline V gene sequence: CDR1 SQVTM, CDR2 ANQGSEA. The CDR3 loop spans 15 amino acids.

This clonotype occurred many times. Here the CDR3 reads CSGGAESTDTQYF. The CDR3, as DNA: TGCAGTGGAGGAGCAGAAAGCACAGATACGCAGTATTTT. The chain couples TRBV20-1 to TRBJ2-3; no reliable D call. V was cut by 7 bases and J by 0 bases, with 11 bases left in between. This CDR3 comprises 13 residues. Germline-derived CDR1 and CDR2 are DFQATT and SNEGSKA (reference sequence).